A single sample gave rise to the 21 T cell receptor beta chains below, sequenced in a study of T-cell reconstitution after alpha-beta-depleted transplantation in children (dated by TCRdb to about 2016). The sample's treatment or condition label is to be understood as: allogeneic hematopoietic cell transplantation with graft depleted of TCRalphabeta T cells and CD19 B cells. Library construction relied on PCR. The sample was run on an Illumina HiSeq 2500. To normalize quantification of the TCRbeta repertoire, the TCR libraries were built with molecular barcoding that relied on unique molecular identifiers. The public sequencing data were trimmed at Q25 with fastp and processed into clonotypes with MiXCR by TCRdb, which kept only in-frame beta chains. Merged by CDR3 protein, the rows form single entries marked with the most common genes and DNA. A total of approximately 70,000 distinct CDR3 sequences appear in this sample, around 4.7% of them only once. Of the sample, under 20% is held by the ten largest clones.

Sequenced here: PBMCs, mostly from graft donor cells, sampled 180 days after TCRalphabeta/CD19-depleted stem cell transplant. The source of these receptors is a boy younger than two who had a stem cell transplant for acute myeloid leukemia, so the T cells may come from the graft donor.

Comments on this clonotype: Just one base apart from a much larger clone, this may be a read error. This chain joins TRBV12-3 or TRBV12-4 and TRBJ1-4; TRBD1 aligns across 9 bases. The CDR3 consists of 19 residues. The CDR3 DNA is TGTACCAGCAGTTTACTCGGACAGGGGCGTAGTCGGCTTGATGAAAAACTGTTTTTT. This gives the protein CTSSLLGQGRSRLDEKLFF.

This clonotype was picked up many times. The chain is built from TRBV12-3 or TRBV12-4 and TRBJ2-1; D is unresolved. Trimming took off 3 bases at V and 2 bases at J, with 14 bases between the two ends. The CDR3 loop spans 16 amino acids. CDR3 residues: CASSFIPLDTYNEQFF. The CDR3 region has the DNA TGTGCCAGCAGTTTTATCCCCCTCGACACCTACAATGAGCAGTTCTTC.

This clonotype was counted at least ten times. The chain is built from TRBV4-3 and TRBJ2-7; 9 nucleotides match TRBD1. J was trimmed by 4 bases and V by 0 bases; bases with no gene match: 16. CDR3 length: 19 residues. Germline CDR1 LGHNA, CDR2 YSLEER. The DNA of the CDR3 is TGCGCCAGCAGCCAAGATTGGGACAGGGCTTGGCGTTCTAATTACGAGCAGTACTTC. Its protein is CASSQDWDRAWRSNYEQYF.

This clonotype was seen ten or more times. The chain is built from TRBV20-1 and TRBJ2-3, with D possibly called TRBD1 or TRBD2 (5 bases each). The V gene's germline CDR1 is DFQATT and CDR2 SNEGSKA (reference sequence). The length of the CDR3 is 17 residues. The V and J ends lost 1 base and 9 bases respectively, with 26 bases between them. The CDR3 nucleotides read TGCAGTGCTAGAGTTTCTCCCGGGACCCGGGGCGAGGGGACGCAGTATTTT. This encodes CSARVSPGTRGEGTQYF.

This clonotype occurred many times. The rearrangement links TRBV12-3 or TRBV12-4 to TRBJ1-3; TRBD1 matches at 8 bases. V lost 7 bases to trimming and J lost 4 bases; unmatched junction nucleotides: 6. This CDR3 contains 14 residues. The CDR3: CASTRTGRGNTIYF. CDR3 sequence (DNA): TGTGCCAGCACCCGGACAGGGAGGGGAAACACCATATATTTT.

This clonotype was seen many times. The CDR3 DNA follows: TGTGCCAGCAGTTTAATTTACAGGGTCGGGTATGGCTACACCTTC. Translated: CASSLIYRVGYGYTF. This sequence joins TRBV28 and TRBJ1-2; D is possibly TRBD1 (6 bases). The germline gives CDR1 MDHEN, CDR2 SYDVKM. This CDR3 is built from 15 residues. The ends were cut back, 2 bases at V and 5 bases at J, with 15 bases in the middle.

This clonotype was observed at least ten times. The chain has TRBV7-8 and TRBJ1-6; tentative D call: TRBD1 (6 bases). The CDR3 runs to 16 residues. Germline V gives CDR1 SGHVS, CDR2 FQNEAQ. The V end lost 3 bases, the J end lost 7 bases, and 16 bases lay between the germline ends. The CDR3 here is CASSFAGVGGNSPLHF. CDR3 in DNA: TGTGCCAGCAGCTTTGCAGGGGTTGGTGGGAATTCACCCCTCCACTTT. Combining the CDR3 with reference TRBV7-8 and TRBJ1-6 gives the whole variable domain GAGVSQSPRYKVAKRGQDVALRCDPISGHVSLFWYQQALGQGPEFLTYFQNEAQLDKSGLPSDRFFAERPEGSVSTLKIQRTQQEDSAVYLCASSFAGVGGNSPLHFGNGTRLTVT.

This clonotype was detected ten times or more. V gene TRBV27 combines with J gene TRBJ2-7; no reliable D call. V was pared by 0 bases and J by 3 bases, with 6 bases between. The germline gives CDR1 MNHEY, CDR2 SMNVEV (reference sequence). The CDR3 totals 13 residues. Written as DNA, the CDR3 is TGTGCCAGCAGTTTATCGCCAGGCTACGAGCAGTACTTC. This gives the protein CASSLSPGYEQYF.

This clonotype was observed at least ten times. The V call is TRBV20-1, the J call TRBJ1-1; D is unclear. Germline CDR1 reads DFQATT; CDR2 reads SNEGSKA (reference sequence). This CDR3 is 13 amino acids long. V gave up 6 bases and J gave up 6 bases, with 17 bases separating them. The CDR3 here is CSAPYNEIAEAFF. The CDR3 bases are TGCAGTGCGCCCTATAACGAGATCGCTGAAGCTTTCTTT.

The sample holds many counts of this clonotype. This rearrangement joins TRBV5-1 to TRBJ2-2; TRBD1 is a possible D gene (5 bases). The CDR3 loop spans 15 amino acids. Germline assignment: CDR1 SGHRS and CDR2 YFSETQ. V was shortened by 1 base and J by 5 bases, with 12 bases between the two germline ends. The DNA for the CDR3 is TGCGCCAGCAGCTTGCCAGGGATGTATACCGGGGAGCTGTTTTTT. It is translated as CASSLPGMYTGELFF.

This clonotype was counted many times. The chain joins TRBV12-3 or TRBV12-4 to TRBJ2-3, with 14 bases fitting TRBD2. The CDR3 contains 17 residues. J gave up 1 base and V 6 bases, and 6 bases lay outside the gene matches. For the CDR3, the DNA is TGTGCCAGCAGCTCTCCGACTAGCGGGGGGGGCACAGATACGCAGTATTTT. Its protein is CASSSPTSGGGTDTQYF.

This chain uses TRBV29-1 with TRBJ2-1; D unclear. V shed 4 bases and J shed 5 bases, with 18 bases lying between them. CDR1 is SQVTM, CDR2 ANQGSEA, per germline. The CDR3 is made up of 15 amino acids. DNA of the CDR3: TGCAGCGTTGCCCTACGGTTGCGGTTGAACAATGAGCAGTTCTTC. Translation: CSVALRLRLNNEQFF.

This clonotype occurred many times. The chain combines TRBV5-1 with TRBJ2-4; unclear D gene. With 4 bases removed from V and 8 bases from J, the gap between germline ends came to 13 bases. This CDR3 has 13 residues. Germline V gene lookup returns CDR1 SGHRS and CDR2 YFSETQ. The chain's CDR3 is CASSEIPWDIQYF. The CDR3 nucleotides read TGCGCCAGCAGCGAGATCCCGTGGGACATTCAGTACTTC.

At least ten counts were recorded for this clonotype. The chain has TRBV20-1 and TRBJ2-1; D remains ambiguous. Germline V gene sequence: CDR1 DFQATT, CDR2 SNEGSKA (reference sequence). Trimming shortened V by 0 bases and J by 3 bases, and 15 bases separated the two germline ends. The CDR3 length is 16 residues. CDR3 DNA: TGCAGTGCTAGAGATTTAAGCAGTTCTGACTACAATGAGCAGTTCTTC. This translates into CSARDLSSSDYNEQFF.

This clonotype was seen at least ten times. The chain recombines TRBV19 with TRBJ1-3; TRBD1 is a possible D gene (6 bases). The CDR3 totals 17 residues. Germline-derived CDR1 and CDR2 are LNHDA and SQIVND (reference sequence). The V gene lost 6 bases and the J gene lost 0 bases, with 18 bases spanning the gap. The CDR3 sequence: CASRARLTGPSGNTIYF. As DNA, the CDR3 is TGTGCCAGTAGGGCCCGGTTGACAGGCCCCTCTGGAAACACCATATATTTT.

There are many counts of this clonotype. The V call is TRBV20-1, the J call TRBJ2-7; 9 bases are shared with TRBD1. The CDR3 spans 12 residues. Germline trimming cut 5 bases from V and 3 bases from J; bases unmatched to any gene: 2. The V gene's germline CDR1 is DFQATT and CDR2 SNEGSKA (reference sequence). The CDR3 sequence: CSAPTGGYEQYV. Written as DNA, the CDR3 is TGCAGTGCTCCGACAGGGGGCTACGAGCAGTACGTC.

This clonotype has at least ten counts. J is TRBJ2-2 and V is TRBV12-3 or TRBV12-4; 8 bases line up with TRBD2. This CDR3 comprises 15 residues. The junction had 5 bases not matched to a gene; V was cut back by 3 bases and J by 5 bases. This chain's CDR3 is CASSLMGLGTGELFF. In DNA, the CDR3 is TGTGCCAGCAGTTTGATGGGACTAGGGACCGGGGAGCTGTTTTTT.

This clonotype was seen ten or more times. V usage is TRBV20-1 and J usage is TRBJ1-1; possible D gene TRBD1, 5 bases. Per germline, CDR1 DFQATT and CDR2 SNEGSKA (reference sequence). V lost 6 bases to trimming and J lost 11 bases, with 28 bases between them. This CDR3 contains 15 residues. CDR3 bases: TGCAGTGCCGCGGGGGACTACCCTCCGTTTATACTTGCTTTCTTT. It codes for CSAAGDYPPFILAFF.

This clonotype was seen repeatedly, ten times or more. The genes are TRBV6-6 and TRBJ1-2; unclear D gene. CDR1 and CDR2 from the germline V gene are MNHNY and SVGAGI (reference sequence). This CDR3 is 12 amino acids long. Between the trimmed V and J ends, which lost 2 bases and 6 bases, there was a span of 7 bases. The CDR3: CASSYGVNGYTF. CDR3 coding DNA: TGTGCCAGCAGTTACGGGGTGAATGGCTACACCTTC.

In its sample, this clonotype was seen many times. The chain carries TRBV6-1 and TRBJ2-4, with D possibly matching TRBD1 (5 bases). V was pared by 3 bases and J by 0 bases, with 12 bases between. The germline gives CDR1 MNHNS, CDR2 SASEGT. The length of the CDR3 is 16 residues. The CDR3 bases are TGTGCCAGCAGTGACAGACAGAGTTTAGCCAAAAACATTCAGTACTTC. This codes for CASSDRQSLAKNIQYF.

Ten or more counts support this clonotype. The chain links TRBV7-9 to TRBJ2-2; TRBD2 is a possible D gene (5 bases). Per germline, CDR1 SEHNR and CDR2 FQNEAQ (reference sequence). The CDR3 runs to 15 residues. Between the trimmed V and J ends, which lost 4 bases and 1 base, there was a span of 10 bases. CDR3 nucleotide sequence: TGTGCCAGCAGCTCCGGAGGAAAGAACACCGGGGAGCTGTTTTTT. Protein sequence: CASSSGGKNTGELFF.